A selection of T cell receptor beta chains follows, all from one sample in a study of shared clonotypes between healthy human individuals. Assay used: immunoSEQ multiplex PCR; TCRdb lists only in-frame clones, some missing. Found here are some 95,000 clones, roughly two thirds of them singletons; the top ten hold less than 55%. Sequencing used memory CD8+ T cells sorted from blood. These receptor sequences come from a man younger than 40 in good health. CDR3s include the opening cysteine and the closing phenylalanine or tryptophan. Each record gives: clone size, V gene, J gene, D gene, CDR3 DNA, CDR3 protein. D genes are given only for firm matches. Only part of the rows carry a size: once, few, many, or a class if the clone is expanded.

>NA|TRBV30|TRBJ2-5|TRBD1
TGTGCCTGGAGCGAGGGGACAGCCCCACAAGAGACCCAGTACTTC
CAWSEGTAPQETQYF
>NA|TRBV28|TRBJ2-6|TRBD1
TGTGCCAGCAGTACCCAACCGGGACAGGGAAACTCTGGGGCCAACGTCCTGACTTTC
CASSTQPGQGNSGANVLTF
>few|TRBV10-2|TRBJ2-7|TRBD1
TGCGCCAGCAGTGAGACAGGGGGCCTTCAGGCCTACGAGCAGTACTTC
CASSETGGLQAYEQYF
>NA|TRBV28|TRBJ2-7|NA
TGTGCCAGCGCAGGGATTTACGAGCAGTACTTC
CASAGIYEQYF
>NA|TRBV9|TRBJ2-7|TRBD2
TGTGCCAGCAGCCTGGGAGGGAGAATCTACGAGCAGTACTTC
CASSLGGRIYEQYF
>NA|TRBV7-9|TRBJ1-4|TRBD1
TGTGCCAGCAGCCGGACACAGGGGATCAATGAAAAACTGTTTTTT
CASSRTQGINEKLFF
>once|TRBV5-8|TRBJ1-5|NA
TGTGCCAGCAGCTCAAATCAGCCCCAGCATTTT
CASSSNQPQHF
>NA|TRBV6-5|TRBJ1-4|TRBD1
TGTGCCAGCAGTCGAGACAGGGGGGTAAAACTGTTTTTT
CASSRDRGVKLFF
>NA|TRBV28|TRBJ2-1|TRBD2
TGTGCCAGCTCCCAAGTCACTAGCGGCCACTCCTACAATGAGCAGTTCTTC
CASSQVTSGHSYNEQFF
>NA|TRBV27|TRBJ2-3|NA
TGTGCCAGCAGTTTTGGTCCGAGCACAGATACGCAGTATTTT
CASSFGPSTDTQYF
>NA|TRBV4-1|TRBJ2-7|NA
TGCGCCAGCAGCCAAGTGGTCCGCCAATGGCACGAGCAGTACTTC
CASSQVVRQWHEQYF
>many|TRBV6-4|TRBJ2-3|TRBD1
TGTGCCAGCAGCCCCGGACAGGGGACTACAGATACGCAGTATTTT
CASSPGQGTTDTQYF
>NA|TRBV9|TRBJ2-5|TRBD2
TGTGCCAGCAGCGAGGGACTAGCGGGAGGACTCCAAGAGACCCAGTACTTC
CASSEGLAGGLQETQYF
>NA|TRBV7-3|TRBJ2-1|TRBD2
TGTGCCAGCAGCGAGACAAGCGGGAGCTCCTACAATGAGCAGTTCTTC
CASSETSGSSYNEQFF
>NA|TRBV19|TRBJ2-1|NA
TGTGCCAGTAGTATATTCCGTTTTTGGCATGAGCAGTTCTTC
CASSIFRFWHEQFF
>once|TRBV10-3|TRBJ1-3|NA
TGTGCCATCAGTGTGGACATCGATGGAAACACCATATATTTT
CAISVDIDGNTIYF
>few|TRBV19|TRBJ1-1|NA
TGTGCCAGTACCCCATCCCCCAGTGTCACTGAAGCTTTCTTT
CASTPSPSVTEAFF
>NA|TRBV6-1|TRBJ1-2|TRBD1
TGTGCCAGCACCCGATCTGGGACAGCGCAGCACTTC
CASTRSGTAQHF
>NA|TRBV9|TRBJ1-1|NA
TGTGCCAGCAGCGTAGGTGCGAACACTGAAGCTTTCTTT
CASSVGANTEAFF
>many|TRBV6-4|TRBJ2-3|TRBD2
TGTGCCAGCAGCGAAGGGACTAGCGGGAGCTCTTACACAGATACGCAGTATTTT
CASSEGTSGSSYTDTQYF
>once|TRBV2|TRBJ2-1|TRBD2
TGTGCCAGCAGTACCAGACTAGCGGGAGACAATGAGCAGTTCTTC
CASSTRLAGDNEQFF
>NA|TRBV4-1|TRBJ2-1|NA
TGCGCCAGCAGCCAAGGAGCGAATACCTACAATGAGCAGTTCTTC
CASSQGANTYNEQFF